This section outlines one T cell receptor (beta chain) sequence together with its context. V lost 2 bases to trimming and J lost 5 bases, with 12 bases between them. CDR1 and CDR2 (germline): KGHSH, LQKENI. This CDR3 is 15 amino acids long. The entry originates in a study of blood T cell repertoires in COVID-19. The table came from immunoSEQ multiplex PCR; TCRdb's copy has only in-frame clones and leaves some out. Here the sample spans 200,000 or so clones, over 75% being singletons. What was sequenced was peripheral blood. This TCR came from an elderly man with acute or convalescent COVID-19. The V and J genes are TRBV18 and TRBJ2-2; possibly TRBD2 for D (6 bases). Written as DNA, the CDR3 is TGTGCCAGCTCACCAGCGGAAGGGAGGACCGGGGAGCTGTTTTTT. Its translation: CASSPAEGRTGELFF.